Below are 30 T cell receptor beta chains sequenced from a single sample in a study of shared clonotypes between healthy human individuals. The naive CD8 subset, CD45RO-negative cells positively selected for CCR7, excluded terminally differentiated effector memory CD45RA+ cells. TCRdb's table, derived via immunoSEQ multiplex PCR, lists solely in-frame clones and lacks some. The sample records millions of clones, about 93% being singletons. Material: naive CD8+ T cells from PBMCs. The source is a man aged 18-30 years in good health. Some clones in this sample may be carry-over from other donors' samples.

The chain combines TRBV4-3 with TRBJ2-7, with D possibly TRBD2 on 5 matching bases. Germline V CDR1 and CDR2: LGHNA, YSLEER. The CDR3 consists of 14 residues. Trimming stripped 2 bases from V and 2 bases from J, with 10 bases between. The CDR3 protein is CASSQTDGTYEQYF. CDR3 coding DNA: TGCGCCAGCAGCCAAACAGACGGGACCTACGAGCAGTACTTC.

Of note for this clone: In the same sample, other DNA sequences code for this CDR3. The chain recombines TRBV27 with TRBJ2-7, with D perhaps TRBD1 or TRBD2 (5 bases each). The CDR3 sequence is 16 residues long. Germline V gives CDR1 MNHEY, CDR2 SMNVEV (reference sequence). Trimming shortened V by 0 bases and J by 4 bases, and 16 bases separated the two germline ends. The CDR3 nucleotides read TGTGCCAGCAGTTTATCGGCCGGGACGAGGGCTTACGAGCAGTACTTC. Protein sequence: CASSLSAGTRAYEQYF.

The chain has TRBV7-8 and TRBJ2-2; 8 bases agree with TRBD2. This CDR3 is 16 amino acids long. CDR1 and CDR2 (germline): SGHVS, FQNEAQ. V lost 1 base, J lost 6 bases, and 7 bases stayed unmatched. The CDR3 loop reads CASSLVTGGPSGELFF. DNA of the CDR3: TGTGCCAGCAGCTTAGTAACGGGAGGGCCGTCCGGGGAGCTGTTTTTT.

The table lists this clone with a count of one. The rearrangement links TRBV27 to TRBJ2-3, with TRBD2 as a possible D gene (5 bases). Germline values: CDR1 MNHEY, CDR2 SMNVEV (reference sequence). Between the trimmed V and J ends, which lost 2 bases and 2 bases, there was a span of 14 bases. The CDR3 loop spans 16 amino acids. As DNA, the CDR3 is TGTGCCAGCAGTTTAAGGGAGAGCTTTCACACAGATACGCAGTATTTT. As protein: CASSLRESFHTDTQYF.

The chain has TRBV6-5 and TRBJ2-3, with 9 bases matching TRBD1. This CDR3 contains 15 residues. J was trimmed by 4 bases and V by 6 bases; bases with no gene match: 8. Germline V lookup: CDR1 MNHEY, CDR2 SVGAGI. DNA of the CDR3: TGTGCCAGCAGCGCCCGGACAGGGGTTTCAGATACGCAGTATTTT. Protein sequence: CASSARTGVSDTQYF.

The V and J genes are TRBV7-9 and TRBJ2-7; TRBD2 agrees at 8 bases. This CDR3 comprises 16 residues. Germline CDR1 and CDR2: SEHNR and FQNEAQ (reference sequence). V shed 2 bases and J 0 bases; nucleotides not matched to a gene: 6. The CDR3 region has the DNA TGTGCCAGCAGCTTATCCTCGGCGGGAGGCTCCTACGAGCAGTACTTC. Its protein is CASSLSSAGGSYEQYF.

This CDR3 is CASSDSAGELFF. DNA of the CDR3: TGTGCCAGCAGCGACAGTGCCGGGGAGCTGTTTTTT. This chain uses TRBV9 with TRBJ2-2; D is unresolved. This CDR3 is built from 12 residues. Germline CDR1 and CDR2: SGDLS and YYNGEE. With 3 bases removed from V and 6 bases from J, the gap between germline ends came to 6 bases.

This clone was counted a few times. At the DNA level, this CDR3 is encoded by other sequences in the same sample as well. V usage is TRBV19 and J usage is TRBJ2-7, with 8 bases aligning to TRBD1. The CDR3 sequence is 13 residues long. V gave up 6 bases and J gave up 3 bases; unmatched junction bases: 4. CDR1 and CDR2 from the germline V gene are LNHDA and SQIVND (reference sequence). This chain's CDR3 is CASSYRGDYEQYF. The CDR3 region has the DNA TGTGCCAGTAGCTACAGGGGGGACTACGAGCAGTACTTC.

The genes are TRBV11-2 and TRBJ1-1, with unresolved D. Germline V CDR1 and CDR2: SGHAT, FQNNGV. The CDR3 is made up of 14 amino acids. The ends were cut back, 1 base at V and 4 bases at J, with 10 bases in the middle. DNA for the CDR3: TGTGCCAGCAGCTTAGTGCCGGGAAGCACTGAAGCTTTCTTT. Encoded protein: CASSLVPGSTEAFF.

The gene calls are TRBV21-1 and TRBJ2-1; the table gives TRBD2 as D, unverified against the DNA. TRBV21-1 is a pseudogene segment. This CDR3 is built from 15 residues. CDR3 sequence: CASSGRRTLNNEQFF. The DNA of the CDR3 is TGTGCCAGCAGCGGAAGGCGGACTCTTAACAATGAGCAGTTCTTC.

The V and J genes are TRBV28 and TRBJ2-1; 10 nucleotides align to TRBD2. Germline V gene lookup returns CDR1 MDHEN and CDR2 SYDVKM. J gave up 7 bases and V 2 bases, and 17 bases lay outside the gene matches. There are 19 residues in the CDR3. The CDR3 DNA is TGTGCCAGCAGTTTACGGAAGGCCAATCTAGCGGGAGATCTGAATGAGCAGTTCTTC. Its translation: CASSLRKANLAGDLNEQFF. The whole variable domain, filled in from reference TRBV28 and TRBJ2-1, reads DVKVTQSSRYLVKRTGEKVFLECVQDMDHENMFWYRQDPGLGLRLIYFSYDVKMKEKGDIPEGYSVSREKKERFSLILESASTNQTSMYLCASSLRKANLAGDLNEQFFGPGTRLTVL.

In regard to this clone: A read error may be the cause here, since a much bigger clone is one base away. V usage is TRBV7-6 and J usage is TRBJ2-7; the D gene is possibly TRBD1 (5 bases). Per germline, CDR1 SGHVS and CDR2 FNYEAQ. With 0 bases removed from V and 3 bases from J, the gap between germline ends came to 6 bases. This CDR3 spans 13 amino acids. CDR3 DNA sequence: TGTGCCAGCAGCTTAGCGGGGCGCTACGAGCAGTACTTC. Translation gives CASSLAGRYEQYF. The entire variable domain, with the rest obtained from reference TRBV7-6 and TRBJ2-7, is as follows: GAGVSQSPRYKVTKRGQDVALRCDPISGHVSLYWYRQALGQGPEFLTYFNYEAQQDKSGLPNDRFSAERPEGSISTLTIQRTEQRDSAMYRCASSLAGRYEQYFGPGTRLTVT.

The rearrangement uses TRBV28 and TRBJ2-4; D call uncertain. Trimming left V 6 bases short and J 9 bases short, with 9 bases between. CDR1 is MDHEN and CDR2 is SYDVKM in the germline V gene. The CDR3 has 11 amino acids. The CDR3 is CASSGISIQYF. The CDR3, as DNA: TGTGCCAGCAGCGGCATTAGCATTCAGTACTTC. Looking up the rest from reference TRBV28 and TRBJ2-4 gives the full variable domain: DVKVTQSSRYLVKRTGEKVFLECVQDMDHENMFWYRQDPGLGLRLIYFSYDVKMKEKGDIPEGYSVSREKKERFSLILESASTNQTSMYLCASSGISIQYFGAGTRLSVL.

The V call is TRBV27, the J call TRBJ2-7; 11 bases are a match to TRBD1. V shed 3 bases, J shed 3 bases, and the junction held 16 bases outside the gene matches. In germline, CDR1 is MNHEY, CDR2 SMNVEV (reference sequence). The CDR3 extends over 19 amino acids. CDR3 sequence (DNA): TGTGCCAGCAGTTTTTCGGGACAGGGGGATTTGATCGGAGGCTACGAGCAGTACTTC. This codes for CASSFSGQGDLIGGYEQYF.

Turning to this clone: The sample contains more than one DNA sequence encoding this CDR3. The chain links TRBV9 to TRBJ2-3; 7 nucleotides agree with TRBD2. The CDR3 consists of 15 residues. CDR1 and CDR2 (germline): SGDLS, YYNGEE. V lost 0 bases to trimming and J lost 5 bases; unmatched junction nucleotides: 6. The CDR3 DNA follows: TGTGCCAGCAGCGTAGGCGGGAGAGTTGGAGATACGCAGTATTTT. This sequence encodes CASSVGGRVGDTQYF.

Comments on this clone: The same CDR3 is also encoded by other DNA sequences in this sample. The CDR3 bases are TGTGCCAGCAGCTTAGGGCCGGGAACGAACACTGAAGCTTTCTTT. Translated, it gives CASSLGPGTNTEAFF. The J gene is TRBJ1-1, the V gene TRBV7-9; no reliable D call. This CDR3 has 15 amino acids. Germline-derived CDR1 and CDR2 are SEHNR and FQNEAQ (reference sequence). V lost 1 base and J 1 base, leaving 10 bases between the germline ends.

This clone was seen once. This sequence joins TRBV27 and TRBJ2-1; 7 bases match TRBD2. The CDR3 totals 17 residues. From germline, CDR1 is MNHEY and CDR2 SMNVEV (reference sequence). V gave up 5 bases and J gave up 0 bases; unmatched junction bases: 10. The CDR3 sequence: CASSASLAASSYNEQFF. The CDR3 DNA sequence: TGTGCCAGCAGTGCATCTCTAGCGGCAAGCTCCTACAATGAGCAGTTCTTC.

The V gene is TRBV7-8, the J gene TRBJ2-1; TRBD1 or TRBD2 may be the D gene (5 bases each). The CDR3 has 16 amino acids. V was cut by 5 bases and J by 6 bases, with 20 bases left in between. Germline values: CDR1 SGHVS, CDR2 FQNEAQ. CDR3 nucleotides: TGTGCCAGCAGCCCCCGGGGCAGGGTTTTAGGCAATGAGCAGTTCTTC. Its translation: CASSPRGRVLGNEQFF.

The chain is built from TRBV6-1 and TRBJ2-7; D call uncertain. The V gene lost 4 bases and the J gene lost 0 bases, with 13 bases spanning the gap. CDR1 and CDR2 (germline): MNHNS, SASEGT. There are 15 residues in the CDR3. DNA for the CDR3: TGTGCCAGCAGTGGACCCCCCGTTGGCTCCTACGAGCAGTACTTC. Translation: CASSGPPVGSYEQYF.

This sequence joins TRBV28 and TRBJ2-7, with 8 positions matching TRBD1. The germline gives CDR1 MDHEN, CDR2 SYDVKM. The CDR3 loop spans 15 amino acids. Trimming took 6 bases from V and 0 from J; bases not matched to a gene: 7. The CDR3, as DNA: TGTGCCAGCAGATGGGGACAGGATAGCTCCTACGAGCAGTACTTC. It specifies CASRWGQDSSYEQYF.

This chain uses TRBV4-1 with TRBJ2-3, with TRBD2 matching 10 bases. Germline CDR1 and CDR2: MGHRA and YSYEKL. V lost 4 bases to trimming and J lost 2 bases; unmatched junction nucleotides: 3. This CDR3 region has 15 residues. CDR3 residues: CASSRSGRSTDTQYF. The DNA of the CDR3 is TGCGCCAGCAGCCGTAGCGGGAGGTCCACAGATACGCAGTATTTT.

The chain uses TRBV27 and TRBJ2-1, with D perhaps assigned TRBD1 or TRBD2 (5 bases each). Germline lookup yields CDR1 MNHEY and CDR2 SMNVEV (reference sequence). CDR3 length: 16 amino acids. Trimming pared 7 bases from V and 4 bases from J, leaving 20 bases between. The DNA for the CDR3 is TGTGCCAGCATCCAGGGTCCCTCCGGGGCATACAATGAGCAGTTCTTC. Amino acid sequence: CASIQGPSGAYNEQFF.

The J gene is TRBJ2-7, the V gene TRBV4-1; perhaps TRBD2 as D (5 bases). CDR3 size: 15 residues. Looked up from germline, CDR1 is MGHRA and CDR2 is YSYEKL. Trimming removed 0 bases at V and 0 bases at J, with 9 bases between. CDR3 bases: TGCGCCAGCAGCCAAGATCTCCGGGGCTCCTACGAGCAGTACTTC. Its translation: CASSQDLRGSYEQYF.

This sequence joins TRBV19 and TRBJ1-4; D is undetermined. Trimming took off 6 bases at V and 3 bases at J, with 14 bases between the two ends. Germline loops: CDR1 LNHDA, CDR2 SQIVND (reference sequence). This CDR3 is 15 amino acids long. CDR3 DNA sequence: TGTGCCAGTAGAGAGGGATACTCGTCTAATGAAAAACTGTTTTTT. Translation: CASREGYSSNEKLFF.

The sample holds one count of this clone. The chain combines TRBV4-1 with TRBJ1-1, with D unclear. Germline assignment: CDR1 MGHRA and CDR2 YSYEKL. V shed 0 bases and J shed 13 bases, with 21 bases lying between them. The CDR3 loop spans 15 amino acids. The CDR3 loop is CASSQDITDAFVDFF. The CDR3 bases are TGCGCCAGCAGCCAAGATATCACGGATGCGTTTGTGGATTTCTTT.

The chain is built from TRBV7-3 and TRBJ2-3; 9 nucleotides line up with TRBD2. CDR1 and CDR2 from the germline V gene are SGHTA and FQGTGA. This CDR3 region has 15 residues. V lost 2 bases and J lost 5; bases outside the gene matches: 5. CDR3 sequence reads: CASSLVAGAEDTQYF. In DNA form, the CDR3 reads TGTGCCAGCAGCTTAGTAGCGGGAGCGGAAGATACGCAGTATTTT.

Comment on this clone: Other nucleotide sequences in the sample specify the same CDR3. The chain is built from TRBV27 and TRBJ2-7; possibly TRBD1 or TRBD2 for D (5 bases each). V lost 3 bases and J 2 bases, leaving 11 bases between the germline ends. The CDR3 covers 14 residues. Germline loops: CDR1 MNHEY, CDR2 SMNVEV (reference sequence). CDR3 amino acids: CASSFEGETYEQYF. CDR3 nucleotide sequence: TGTGCCAGCAGTTTCGAAGGGGAGACCTACGAGCAGTACTTC.

V is TRBV11-2 and J is TRBJ1-1, with 7 bases fitting TRBD1. Germline-derived CDR1 and CDR2 are SGHAT and FQNNGV. The CDR3 sequence is 14 residues long. Trimming took 5 bases from V and 5 from J; bases not matched to a gene: 8. The CDR3 DNA reads TGTGCCAGCAGCGGTAGACAGGGTTGGACTGAAGCTTTCTTT. Its protein product is CASSGRQGWTEAFF.

This chain uses TRBV7-9 with TRBJ2-7; D not resolved. The length of the CDR3 is 12 residues. CDR1 and CDR2 from the germline V gene are SEHNR and FQNEAQ (reference sequence). Trimming cost V 1 base and J 5 bases, with 6 bases left between them. CDR3 protein: CASSLVRHEQYF. CDR3 bases: TGTGCCAGCAGCTTAGTTCGCCACGAGCAGTACTTC.

Regarding this clone: Other nucleotide sequences in the sample specify the same CDR3. J is TRBJ2-1 and V is TRBV5-6; D remains ambiguous. The V end lost 0 bases, the J end lost 0 bases, and 4 bases lay between the germline ends. The CDR3 is made up of 14 amino acids. Germline assignment: CDR1 SGHDT and CDR2 YYEEEE. CDR3 protein: CASSLGGSYNEQFF. CDR3 DNA sequence: TGTGCCAGCAGCTTGGGGGGCTCCTACAATGAGCAGTTCTTC.